This TCR beta chain was observed in a study of regulatory T cells in long-lasting Graves disease. Study results and caveats: Study was limited to peripheral blood, excluding thyroid tissue. Persistent disease was associated with favored TRBV28 usage and with favored use of TRBJ1-2 and TRBJ2-5. Accuracy may have been reduced by the small sample size. Those with persistent Graves' had less TCR diversity than newly diagnosed patients.

The sample's time point: persistent/refractory GD, antithyroid drugs over 5 years with positive TRAb. The TCR library used RNA extracted from PBMCs. This clonotype was counted at least ten times. The antigen remains unidentified. Trimming stripped 6 bases from V and 0 bases from J, with 12 bases between. Germline V gene sequence: CDR1 ENHRY, CDR2 SYGVKD. The CDR3 extends over 14 amino acids. For TCR beta, libraries came from iRepertoire HTBI primers and Arm-PCR of CDR3 regions. TCRdb re-analysed the multiplex PCR reads in MiXCR, keeping a single row per CDR3 protein. There are 360,000 or so distinct CDR3 sequences in the sample; 23% occur only once, and around 30% lies in the top ten.

This sample comprised peripheral blood mononuclear cells (PBMCs), obtained when the disease was refractory, from a patient treated with antithyroid drugs. The sequence was obtained from a woman in her forties with Graves disease. J is TRBJ2-7 and V is TRBV10-3, with a weak D call TRBD2 (6 bases). CDR3 region: CAIREGLSSYEQYF. The DNA for the CDR3 is TGTGCCATCAGGGAGGGTCTGAGCTCCTACGAGCAGTACTTC.